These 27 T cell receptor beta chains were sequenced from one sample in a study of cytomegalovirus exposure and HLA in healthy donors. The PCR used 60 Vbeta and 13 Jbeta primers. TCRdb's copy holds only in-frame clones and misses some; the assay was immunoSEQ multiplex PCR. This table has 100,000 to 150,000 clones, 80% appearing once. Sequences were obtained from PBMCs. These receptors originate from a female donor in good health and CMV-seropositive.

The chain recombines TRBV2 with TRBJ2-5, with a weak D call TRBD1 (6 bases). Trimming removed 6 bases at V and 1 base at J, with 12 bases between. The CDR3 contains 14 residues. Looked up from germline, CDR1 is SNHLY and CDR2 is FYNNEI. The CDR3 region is CASRSDRTQETQYF. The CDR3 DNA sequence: TGTGCCAGCAGATCCGACAGGACCCAAGAGACCCAGTACTTC.

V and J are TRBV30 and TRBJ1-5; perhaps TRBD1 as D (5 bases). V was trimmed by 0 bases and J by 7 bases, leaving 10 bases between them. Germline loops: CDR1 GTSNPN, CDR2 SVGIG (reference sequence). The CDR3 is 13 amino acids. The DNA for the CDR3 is TGTGCCTGGAGTGTACAGGAGCGCCAGCCCCAGCATTTT. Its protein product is CAWSVQERQPQHF.

The CDR3 DNA follows: TGCGCCAGCAGCTTGGCCACAGGGAGTCCAGAGACCCAGTACTTC. Translating it yields CASSLATGSPETQYF. V is TRBV5-1 and J is TRBJ2-5, with D perhaps TRBD1 (6 bases). V was cut by 0 bases and J by 4 bases, with 13 bases left in between. This CDR3 has 15 amino acids. Germline V gene data show CDR1 as SGHRS and CDR2 as YFSETQ.

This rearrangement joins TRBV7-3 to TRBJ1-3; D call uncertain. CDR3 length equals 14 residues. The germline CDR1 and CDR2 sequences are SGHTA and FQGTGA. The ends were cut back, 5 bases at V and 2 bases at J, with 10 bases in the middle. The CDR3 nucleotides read TGTGCCAGCAGCCTTGGGAGGACTGGAAACACCATATATTTT. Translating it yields CASSLGRTGNTIYF.

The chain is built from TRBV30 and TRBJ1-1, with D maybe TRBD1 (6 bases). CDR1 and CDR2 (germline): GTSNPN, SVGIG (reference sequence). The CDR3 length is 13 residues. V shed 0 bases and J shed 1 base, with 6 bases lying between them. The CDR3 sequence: CAWSVDRNTEAFF. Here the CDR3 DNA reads TGTGCCTGGAGTGTGGACAGGAACACTGAAGCTTTCTTT.

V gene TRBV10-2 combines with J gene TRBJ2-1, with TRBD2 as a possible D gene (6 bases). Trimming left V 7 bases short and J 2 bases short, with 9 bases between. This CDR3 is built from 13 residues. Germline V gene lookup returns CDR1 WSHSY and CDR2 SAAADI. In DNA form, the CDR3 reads TGCGCCAGCACCGGGGGTGCCTACAATGAGCAGTTCTTC. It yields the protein CASTGGAYNEQFF.

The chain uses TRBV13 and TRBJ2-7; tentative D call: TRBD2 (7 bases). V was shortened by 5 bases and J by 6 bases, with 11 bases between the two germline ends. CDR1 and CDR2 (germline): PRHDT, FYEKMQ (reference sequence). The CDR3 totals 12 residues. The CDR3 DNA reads TGTGCCAGCAGCCAGAGGGGGGGCGAGCAGTACTTC. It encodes CASSQRGGEQYF.

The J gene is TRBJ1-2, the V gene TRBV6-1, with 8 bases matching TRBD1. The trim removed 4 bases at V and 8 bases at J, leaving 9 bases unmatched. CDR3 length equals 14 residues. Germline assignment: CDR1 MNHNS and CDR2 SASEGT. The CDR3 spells CASSGVDRVGGYTF. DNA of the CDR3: TGTGCCAGCAGTGGAGTGGACAGGGTCGGCGGCTACACCTTC.

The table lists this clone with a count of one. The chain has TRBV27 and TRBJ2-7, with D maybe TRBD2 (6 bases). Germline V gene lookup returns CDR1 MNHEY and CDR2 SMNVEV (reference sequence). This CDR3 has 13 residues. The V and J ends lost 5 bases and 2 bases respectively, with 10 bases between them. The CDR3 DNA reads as TGTGCCAGCAGTCTTCCGGGGGCCTACGAGCAGTACTTC. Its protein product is CASSLPGAYEQYF.

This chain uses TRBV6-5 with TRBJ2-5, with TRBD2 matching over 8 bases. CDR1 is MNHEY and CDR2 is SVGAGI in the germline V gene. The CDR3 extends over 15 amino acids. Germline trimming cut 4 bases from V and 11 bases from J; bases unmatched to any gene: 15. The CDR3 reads CASSSPGLGDSEQYF. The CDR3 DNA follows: TGTGCCAGCAGTTCACCGGGACTAGGCGATAGTGAGCAGTACTTC.

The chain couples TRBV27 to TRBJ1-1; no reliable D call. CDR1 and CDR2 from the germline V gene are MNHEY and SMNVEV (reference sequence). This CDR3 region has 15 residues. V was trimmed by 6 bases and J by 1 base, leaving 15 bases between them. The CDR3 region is CASRARGGRNTEAFF. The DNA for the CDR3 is TGTGCCAGCAGGGCCCGAGGCGGGCGGAACACTGAAGCTTTCTTT.

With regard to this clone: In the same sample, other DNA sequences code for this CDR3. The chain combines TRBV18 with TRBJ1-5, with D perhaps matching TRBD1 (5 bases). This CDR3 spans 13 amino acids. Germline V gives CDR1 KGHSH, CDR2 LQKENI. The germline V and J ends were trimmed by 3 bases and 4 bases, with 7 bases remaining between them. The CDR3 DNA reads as TGTGCCAGCTCACCCGGGGGAAATCAGCCCCAGCATTTT. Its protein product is CASSPGGNQPQHF.

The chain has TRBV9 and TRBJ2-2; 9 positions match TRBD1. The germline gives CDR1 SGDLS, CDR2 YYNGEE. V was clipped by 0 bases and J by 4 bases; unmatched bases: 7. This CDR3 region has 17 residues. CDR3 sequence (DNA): TGTGCCAGCAGCGTAGGCGGACAGGGGAGGATCACCGGGGAGCTGTTTTTT. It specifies CASSVGGQGRITGELFF.

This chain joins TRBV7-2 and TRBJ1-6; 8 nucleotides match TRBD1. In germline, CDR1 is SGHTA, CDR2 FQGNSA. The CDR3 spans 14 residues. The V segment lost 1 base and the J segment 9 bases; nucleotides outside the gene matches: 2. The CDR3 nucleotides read TGTGCCAGCAGCTTAGACAGGGGGAGTTCACCCCTCCACTTT. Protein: CASSLDRGSSPLHF.

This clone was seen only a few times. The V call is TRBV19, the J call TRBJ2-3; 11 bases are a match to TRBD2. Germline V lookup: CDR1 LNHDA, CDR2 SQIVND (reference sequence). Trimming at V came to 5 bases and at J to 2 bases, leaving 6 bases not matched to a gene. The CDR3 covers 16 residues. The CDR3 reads CASSPRTSGLTDTQYF. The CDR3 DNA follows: TGTGCCAGTAGTCCACGGACTAGCGGGCTCACAGATACGCAGTATTTT.

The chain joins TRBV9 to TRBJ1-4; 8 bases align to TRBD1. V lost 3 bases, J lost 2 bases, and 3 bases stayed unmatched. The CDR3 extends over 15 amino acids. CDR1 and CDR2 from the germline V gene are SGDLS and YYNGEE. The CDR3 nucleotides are TGTGCCAGCAGCGCCCAGGGGGCCACTAATGAAAAACTGTTTTTT. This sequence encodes CASSAQGATNEKLFF.

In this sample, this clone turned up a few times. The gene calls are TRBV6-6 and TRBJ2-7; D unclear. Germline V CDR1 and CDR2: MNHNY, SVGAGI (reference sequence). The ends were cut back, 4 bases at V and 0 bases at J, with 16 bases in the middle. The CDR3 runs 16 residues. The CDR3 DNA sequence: TGTGCCAGCAGTTCATATGGGCTACAAAGCTCCTACGAGCAGTACTTC. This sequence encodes CASSSYGLQSSYEQYF.

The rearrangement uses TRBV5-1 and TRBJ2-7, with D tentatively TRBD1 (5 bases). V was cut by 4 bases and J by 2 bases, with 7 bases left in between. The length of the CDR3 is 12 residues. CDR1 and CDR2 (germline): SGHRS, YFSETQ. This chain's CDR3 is CASSEDTYEQYF. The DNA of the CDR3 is TGCGCCAGCAGCGAGGACACCTACGAGCAGTACTTC.

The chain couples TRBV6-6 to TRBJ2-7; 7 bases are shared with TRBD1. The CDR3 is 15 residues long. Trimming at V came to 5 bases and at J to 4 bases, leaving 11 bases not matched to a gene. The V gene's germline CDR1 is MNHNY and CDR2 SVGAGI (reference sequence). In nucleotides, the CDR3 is TGTGCCAGCAGTCGAACAGGGGACCGCTTTTACGAGCAGTACTTC. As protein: CASSRTGDRFYEQYF.

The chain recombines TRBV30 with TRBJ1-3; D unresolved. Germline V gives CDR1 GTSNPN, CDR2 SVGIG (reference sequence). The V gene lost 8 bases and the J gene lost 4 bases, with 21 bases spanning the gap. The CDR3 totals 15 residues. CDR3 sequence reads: CARRNIPVEGNTIYF. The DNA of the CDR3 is TGTGCCCGGCGAAATATACCGGTGGAGGGAAACACCATATATTTT.

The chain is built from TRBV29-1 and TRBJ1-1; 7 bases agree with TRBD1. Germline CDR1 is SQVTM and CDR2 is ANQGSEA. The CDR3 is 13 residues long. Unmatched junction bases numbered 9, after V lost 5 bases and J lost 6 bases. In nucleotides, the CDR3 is TGCAGCGTTAGGGGGCGCTTAACCCCTGAAGCTTTCTTT. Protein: CSVRGRLTPEAFF.

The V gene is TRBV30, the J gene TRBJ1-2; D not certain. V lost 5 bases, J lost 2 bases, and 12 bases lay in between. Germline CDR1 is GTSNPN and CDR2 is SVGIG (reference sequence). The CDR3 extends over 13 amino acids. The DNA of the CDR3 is TGTGCCTGGTCCCAGGCCAGGAACTATGGCTACACCTTC. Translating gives CAWSQARNYGYTF.

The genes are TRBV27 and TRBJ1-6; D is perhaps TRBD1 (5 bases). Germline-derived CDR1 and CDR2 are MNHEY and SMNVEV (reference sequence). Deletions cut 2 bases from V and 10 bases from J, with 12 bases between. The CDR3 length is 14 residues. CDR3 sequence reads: CASSLTGRASPLHF. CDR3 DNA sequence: TGTGCCAGCAGTTTAACAGGTCGTGCCTCACCCCTCCACTTT.

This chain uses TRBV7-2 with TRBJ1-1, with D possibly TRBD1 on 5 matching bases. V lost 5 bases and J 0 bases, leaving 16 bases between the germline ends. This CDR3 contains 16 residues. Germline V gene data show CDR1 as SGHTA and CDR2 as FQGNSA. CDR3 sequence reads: CASSLSPGLMNTEAFF. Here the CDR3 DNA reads TGTGCCAGCAGCCTAAGTCCGGGACTTATGAACACTGAAGCTTTCTTT.

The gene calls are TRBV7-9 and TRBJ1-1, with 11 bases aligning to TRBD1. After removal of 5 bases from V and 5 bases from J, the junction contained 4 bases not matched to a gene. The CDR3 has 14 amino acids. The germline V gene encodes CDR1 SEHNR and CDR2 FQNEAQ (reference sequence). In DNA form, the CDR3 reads TGTGCCAGCAGCGGACAGGGGGCGAGAACTGAAGCTTTCTTT. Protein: CASSGQGARTEAFF.

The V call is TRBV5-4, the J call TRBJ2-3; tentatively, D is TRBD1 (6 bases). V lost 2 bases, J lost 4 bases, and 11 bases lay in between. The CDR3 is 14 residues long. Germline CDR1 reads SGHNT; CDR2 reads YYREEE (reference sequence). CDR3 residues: CASSFGTMADTQYF. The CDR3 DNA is TGTGCCAGCAGCTTCGGGACAATGGCAGATACGCAGTATTTT.

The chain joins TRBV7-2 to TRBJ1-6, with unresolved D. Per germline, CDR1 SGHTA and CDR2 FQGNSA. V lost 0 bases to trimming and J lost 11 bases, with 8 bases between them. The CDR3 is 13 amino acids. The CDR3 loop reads CASSLARETPLHF. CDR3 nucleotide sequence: TGTGCCAGCAGCTTAGCCCGGGAGACACCCCTCCACTTT.